These 2 T cell receptor beta chains originate from one sample sequenced in a study of control samples from healthy donors and cancer patients. Sequencing used immunoSEQ multiplex PCR; TCRdb keeps in-frame clones, though not all of them. The repertoire holds 170,000 or so clones, approximately 94% seen once, with around 9.3% in the top ten. The source material was blood. The origin of the receptors is a woman in her thirties or forties in good health.

V gene TRBV7-2 combines with J gene TRBJ2-3; 10 nucleotides align to TRBD2. Germline CDR1 is SGHTA and CDR2 is FQGNSA. V lost 6 bases to trimming and J lost 4 bases; unmatched junction nucleotides: 7. The CDR3 length is 15 residues. The CDR3 DNA sequence: TGTGCCAGCAGGGCTAGCGGGAGTTCGGCAGATACGCAGTATTTT. Translated: CASRASGSSADTQYF.

The chain carries TRBV2 and TRBJ1-2, with 11 bases identical to TRBD1. Looked up from germline, CDR1 is SNHLY and CDR2 is FYNNEI. There are 14 residues in the CDR3. Trimming removed 4 bases from V and 6 bases from J; junction bases left unmatched: 4. The CDR3 bases are TGTGCCAGCAGTGTCTCGGGACAGGGGGATGGCTACACCTTC. This translates into CASSVSGQGDGYTF. The whole variable domain, filled in from reference TRBV2 and TRBJ1-2, reads EPEVTQTPSHQVTQMGQEVILRCVPISNHLYFYWYRQILGQKVEFLVSFYNNEISEKSEIFDDQFSVERPDGSNFTLKIRSTKLEDSAMYFCASSVSGQGDGYTFGSGTRLTVV.